The 2 T cell receptor beta chains below all came from one sample that was sequenced in a study of response to subunit inactivated influenza vaccine. TCRdb independently ran MiXCR on the RT-PCR reads; one entry per CDR3 protein. The sample comprises around 490,000 distinct CDR3 sequences, 6.5% to 8% of which are singletons, and approximately 12% rests with the top ten. This sample comprised PBMCs from blood, obtained around 25 months after vaccination. The receptor set was obtained from a man aged 45-69 years who received an inactivated influenza vaccine.

This clonotype was found a few times. V and J are TRBV7-8 and TRBJ2-2; 8 bases map to TRBD1. Germline assignment: CDR1 SGHVS and CDR2 FQNEAQ. V lost 2 bases and J lost 1; bases outside the gene matches: 3. CDR3 length equals 16 residues. CDR3 sequence: CASSLPTGGNTGELFF. For the CDR3, the DNA is TGTGCCAGCAGCTTACCCACAGGGGGGAACACCGGGGAGCTGTTTTTT. Drawing the rest from reference TRBV7-8 and TRBJ2-2, the complete variable domain is GAGVSQSPRYKVAKRGQDVALRCDPISGHVSLFWYQQALGQGPEFLTYFQNEAQLDKSGLPSDRFFAERPEGSVSTLKIQRTQQEDSAVYLCASSLPTGGNTGELFFGEGSRLTVL.

This clonotype was counted a few times. The J gene is TRBJ1-1, the V gene TRBV5-1; possibly TRBD1 for D (5 bases). The V and J ends lost 5 bases and 4 bases respectively, with 21 bases between them. The germline V gene has CDR1 SGHRS and CDR2 YFSETQ. The CDR3 runs 16 residues. CDR3 sequence reads: CASSRQSSYPGTEAFF. The CDR3 region has the DNA TGCGCCAGCAGTAGACAGAGCTCTTATCCGGGCACTGAAGCTTTCTTT.